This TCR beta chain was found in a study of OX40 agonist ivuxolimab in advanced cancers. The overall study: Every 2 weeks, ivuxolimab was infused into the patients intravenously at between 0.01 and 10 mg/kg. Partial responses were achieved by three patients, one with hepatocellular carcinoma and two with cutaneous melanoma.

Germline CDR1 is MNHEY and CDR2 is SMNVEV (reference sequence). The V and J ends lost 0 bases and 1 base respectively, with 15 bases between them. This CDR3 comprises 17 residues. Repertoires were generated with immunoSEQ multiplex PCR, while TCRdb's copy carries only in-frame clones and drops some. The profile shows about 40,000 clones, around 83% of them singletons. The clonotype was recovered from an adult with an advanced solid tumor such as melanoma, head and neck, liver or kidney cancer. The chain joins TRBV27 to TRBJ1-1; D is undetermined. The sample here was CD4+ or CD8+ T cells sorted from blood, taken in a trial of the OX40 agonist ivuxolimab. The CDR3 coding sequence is TGTGCCAGCAGTTTATCCGTAGGGCAGGATGGGAACACTGAAGCTTTCTTT. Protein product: CASSLSVGQDGNTEAFF.